The 24 T cell receptor beta chains given below trace back to one sample, sequenced in a study of cytomegalovirus exposure and HLA in healthy donors. With 60 Vbeta and 13 Jbeta primers, the PCR was carried out. Sequencing was performed with immunoSEQ multiplex PCR; in TCRdb, only in-frame clones are kept and a portion is missing. The sample consists of about 94,000 clones, 50% to 80% of them appearing once. The sample was PBMCs. The receptors come from a man younger than 40 in good health and CMV-seronegative.

This clone was picked up one time. V usage is TRBV29-1 and J usage is TRBJ2-1, with D maybe TRBD2 (6 bases). The V gene's germline CDR1 is SQVTM and CDR2 ANQGSEA. V lost 4 bases and J 0 bases, leaving 16 bases between the germline ends. The CDR3 sequence is 16 residues long. The CDR3 DNA reads TGCAGCGTTGCGACCCTTCTCGGGAGCTCCTACAATGAGCAGTTCTTC. Residues: CSVATLLGSSYNEQFF.

This clone was observed a few times. CDR3 loop: CASSYIGDEQYF. CDR3 DNA: TGTGCCAGCAGTTACATCGGGGACGAGCAGTACTTC. V gene TRBV6-6 combines with J gene TRBJ2-7, with D tentatively TRBD2 (5 bases). V lost 2 bases to trimming and J lost 5 bases, with 7 bases between them. The CDR3 runs to 12 residues. Germline CDR1 MNHNY, CDR2 SVGAGI (reference sequence).

This rearrangement joins TRBV15 to TRBJ1-1; D perhaps matches TRBD1 (5 bases). The CDR3 has 13 amino acids. V was shortened by 0 bases and J by 5 bases, with 7 bases between the two germline ends. Germline loops: CDR1 LNHNV, CDR2 YYDKDF (reference sequence). The chain's CDR3 is CATSREGRTEAFF. The CDR3 DNA sequence: TGTGCCACCAGCAGAGAGGGGCGGACTGAAGCTTTCTTT.

This clone was recorded a few times. The genes are TRBV7-6 and TRBJ2-1; 9 nucleotides line up with TRBD2. The CDR3 totals 18 residues. CDR1 and CDR2 (germline): SGHVS, FNYEAQ. V gave up 5 bases and J gave up 2 bases; unmatched junction bases: 13. The CDR3 loop reads CASSSIPTTSGPYNEQFF. Written as DNA, the CDR3 is TGTGCCAGCAGCAGTATTCCAACGACTAGCGGCCCCTACAATGAGCAGTTCTTC.

The rearrangement joins TRBV19 to TRBJ2-7; 11 bases are a match to TRBD2. CDR1 and CDR2 from the germline V gene are LNHDA and SQIVND (reference sequence). The CDR3 extends over 10 amino acids. The CDR3 is CASSISSGRV. In DNA form, the CDR3 reads TGTGCCAGTAGTATTTCTAGCGGGAGGGTC.

The CDR3 DNA reads as TGTGCCAGCAGCGCGCGAGCGGGGGGGTATGAGACCCAGTACTTC. Translated: CASSARAGGYETQYF. V gene TRBV9 combines with J gene TRBJ2-5, with TRBD2 matching over 10 bases. Losses at the gene ends were 3 bases for V and 5 bases for J; bases not matched to a gene: 7. This CDR3 has 15 amino acids. From germline, CDR1 is SGDLS and CDR2 YYNGEE.

This rearrangement joins TRBV29-1 to TRBJ2-7; 7 nucleotides agree with TRBD2. The germline V gene encodes CDR1 SQVTM and CDR2 ANQGSEA. V trimming: 3 bases; J trimming: 3 bases; junction bases outside the gene matches: 2. The CDR3 covers 12 residues. The CDR3 is CSVEASGYEQYF. CDR3 nucleotides: TGCAGCGTTGAGGCTAGCGGCTACGAGCAGTACTTC.

The gene calls are TRBV7-9 and TRBJ1-5; perhaps TRBD1 as D (5 bases). V gave up 2 bases and J gave up 9 bases, with 11 bases separating them. CDR3 length: 13 amino acids. The germline CDR1 and CDR2 sequences are SEHNR and FQNEAQ (reference sequence). DNA of the CDR3: TGTGCCAGCAGCTTATCTGGGGGGGGGCCCCAGCATTTT. This encodes CASSLSGGGPQHF.

V gene TRBV28 combines with J gene TRBJ2-3; 7 bases align to TRBD1. Germline assignment: CDR1 MDHEN and CDR2 SYDVKM. V dropped 7 bases and J dropped 0; count of bases not matched to a gene: 4. CDR3 length equals 14 residues. The CDR3 is CASITGVSTDTQYF. CDR3 DNA sequence: TGTGCCAGCATAACAGGGGTTAGCACAGATACGCAGTATTTT. Supplemented by reference TRBV28 and TRBJ2-3, the full variable domain reads DVKVTQSSRYLVKRTGEKVFLECVQDMDHENMFWYRQDPGLGLRLIYFSYDVKMKEKGDIPEGYSVSREKKERFSLILESASTNQTSMYLCASITGVSTDTQYFGPGTRLTVL.

In this sample, this clone turned up once. The gene calls are TRBV2 and TRBJ1-4; no reliable D call. From germline, CDR1 is SNHLY and CDR2 FYNNEI. This CDR3 region has 13 residues. The V end was cut by 4 bases, the J end by 4 bases, with 7 bases between. DNA of the CDR3: TGTGCCAGCAGTGGCCCCAGTAATGAAAAACTGTTTTTT. Residues: CASSGPSNEKLFF.

The chain carries TRBV6-5 and TRBJ2-7, with TRBD1 matching over 7 bases. V dropped 8 bases and J dropped 6; count of bases not matched to a gene: 13. The CDR3 has 14 amino acids. Germline assignment: CDR1 MNHEY and CDR2 SVGAGI. CDR3 amino acids: CASREDRESIEQYF. The DNA for the CDR3 is TGTGCCAGCCGGGAAGACAGGGAGTCGATCGAGCAGTACTTC.

J is TRBJ2-5 and V is TRBV5-1, with TRBD1 matching over 7 bases. Gene TRBJ2-7 matches the end of the DNA better, so the J call may be wrong. Germline V gives CDR1 SGHRS, CDR2 YFSETQ. There are 15 residues in the CDR3. CDR3 DNA: TGCGCCAGCAGCTTGGCCGGGACAGTGCCGTCCGAGCAGTACTTC. It is translated as CASSLAGTVPSEQYF.

The chain links TRBV18 to TRBJ1-1; no definite D call. The germline gives CDR1 KGHSH, CDR2 LQKENI. The CDR3 loop spans 14 amino acids. V was pared by 6 bases and J by 3 bases, with 14 bases between. The CDR3 DNA reads TGTGCCAGCTCCCCCGGGAGGTCAGACACTGAAGCTTTCTTT. Translating gives CASSPGRSDTEAFF.

The chain carries TRBV4-3 and TRBJ2-1, with D unclear. The CDR3 sequence is 16 residues long. Germline V gene data show CDR1 as LGHNA and CDR2 as YSLEER. Trimming took off 0 bases at V and 0 bases at J, with 9 bases between the two ends. The CDR3 DNA reads as TGCGCCAGCAGCCAAGATAAATCGAGCTCCTACAATGAGCAGTTCTTC. It specifies CASSQDKSSSYNEQFF.

The genes are TRBV7-2 and TRBJ2-1; maybe TRBD2 (6 bases). In germline, CDR1 is SGHTA, CDR2 FQGNSA. The CDR3 is made up of 14 amino acids. Trimming took 5 bases from V and 1 from J, leaving 9 bases between them. DNA of the CDR3: TGTGCCAGCAGCCGTGGGACTTCCTACAATGAGCAGTTCTTC. It is translated as CASSRGTSYNEQFF.

This clone was detected a few times. The chain couples TRBV5-1 to TRBJ2-7, with 8 bases fitting TRBD1. Per the germline V gene, CDR1 is SGHRS and CDR2 is YFSETQ. V dropped 4 bases and J dropped 5; count of bases not matched to a gene: 8. The CDR3 loop spans 14 amino acids. This chain's CDR3 is CASSRMQGADEQYF. The CDR3 coding sequence is TGCGCCAGCAGCCGAATGCAGGGGGCAGACGAGCAGTACTTC.

Written as DNA, the CDR3 is TGTGCCAGCAGACCGGGACAGACGTACTACGAGCAGTACTTC. Its translation: CASRPGQTYYEQYF. This chain uses TRBV28 with TRBJ2-7; 7 bases match TRBD1. The CDR3 spans 14 residues. V shed 6 bases and J 3 bases; nucleotides not matched to a gene: 8. CDR1 is MDHEN, CDR2 SYDVKM, per germline. The variable domain in full, completed from reference TRBV28 and TRBJ2-7, reads DVKVTQSSRYLVKRTGEKVFLECVQDMDHENMFWYRQDPGLGLRLIYFSYDVKMKEKGDIPEGYSVSREKKERFSLILESASTNQTSMYLCASRPGQTYYEQYFGPGTRLTVT.

This chain joins TRBV7-9 and TRBJ1-3; D gene unclear. The CDR3 is made up of 13 amino acids. Between the trimmed V and J ends, which lost 5 bases and 2 bases, there was a span of 7 bases. Germline CDR1 reads SEHNR; CDR2 reads FQNEAQ (reference sequence). CDR3 nucleotides: TGTGCCAGCAGCCGGGGTGCTGGAAACACCATATATTTT. Protein product: CASSRGAGNTIYF.

The chain uses TRBV4-3 and TRBJ1-2; TRBD1 aligns across 9 bases. This CDR3 region has 14 residues. The junction had 6 bases not matched to a gene; V was cut back by 2 bases and J by 8 bases. CDR1 LGHNA and CDR2 YSLEER come from the germline V gene. The CDR3 loop is CASSQPTGGGGYTF. The CDR3 DNA follows: TGCGCCAGCAGCCAACCAACAGGGGGCGGCGGCTACACCTTC.

There are a few counts of this clone. The chain combines TRBV9 with TRBJ2-1; TRBD2 matches at 12 bases. The length of the CDR3 is 15 residues. Germline V gene lookup returns CDR1 SGDLS and CDR2 YYNGEE. Losses at the gene ends were 6 bases for V and 8 bases for J; bases not matched to a gene: 9. Here the CDR3 reads CASNPLAGGQHEQFF. In DNA form, the CDR3 reads TGTGCCAGCAACCCTCTAGCGGGAGGGCAACATGAGCAGTTCTTC.

In its sample, this clone was seen a few times. The chain couples TRBV30 to TRBJ1-5; D is possibly TRBD1 (5 bases). The germline V gene encodes CDR1 GTSNPN and CDR2 SVGIG (reference sequence). The CDR3 covers 14 residues. Trimming removed 0 bases at V and 7 bases at J, with 13 bases between. The CDR3 coding sequence is TGTGCCTGGAGTGTGGGGCGGGGCCGGCAGCCCCAGCATTTT. Encoded protein: CAWSVGRGRQPQHF.

The genes are TRBV5-4 and TRBJ2-5; possible D gene TRBD2, 5 bases. The CDR3 is 15 residues long. Trimming took off 4 bases at V and 2 bases at J, with 15 bases between the two ends. The germline V gene has CDR1 SGHNT and CDR2 YYREEE (reference sequence). CDR3 protein: CASSPSGAPQETQYF. CDR3 nucleotides: TGTGCCAGCAGCCCAAGCGGTGCCCCTCAAGAGACCCAGTACTTC.

Concerning this clone: One end of the junction does not line up with germline, which may come from a read error. The chain is built from TRBV7-9 and TRBJ2-3; tentatively, D is TRBD1 (5 bases). This CDR3 spans 10 amino acids. Germline assignment: CDR1 SEHNR and CDR2 FQNEAQ (reference sequence). DNA for the CDR3: TGTTCCAGCAGCTTACAGGAGCAGTATTTT. It codes for CSSSLQEQYF. Full variable domain (rest looked up from reference TRBV7-9 and TRBJ2-3): DTGVSQNPRHKITKRGQNVTFRCDPISEHNRLYWYRQTLGQGPEFLTYFQNEAQLEKSRLLSDRFSAERPKGSFSTLEIQRTEQGDSAMYLCSSSLQEQYFGPGTRLTVL.

The chain links TRBV7-9 to TRBJ2-1; possibly TRBD1 for D (6 bases). V lost 0 bases, J lost 5 bases, and 11 bases lay in between. The CDR3 extends over 15 amino acids. Germline V lookup: CDR1 SEHNR, CDR2 FQNEAQ (reference sequence). The CDR3 sequence is CASSLAQGRDNEQFF. DNA for the CDR3: TGTGCCAGCAGCTTAGCTCAGGGGCGAGACAATGAGCAGTTCTTC.